This T cell receptor beta chain is drawn from a study of cytomegalovirus exposure and HLA in healthy donors. PCR involved 60 Vbeta and 13 Jbeta primers. This table comes from immunoSEQ multiplex PCR, and its TCRdb copy is limited to in-frame clones, with some not included. The sample holds around 270,000 clones; roughly 80% are singletons and the top ten take about 0.3%. Germline CDR1 KGHSH, CDR2 LQKENI. Unmatched junction bases numbered 7, after V lost 2 bases and J lost 4 bases. The CDR3 loop spans 15 amino acids. This TCR was sampled from a girl aged 2 to 10 in good health and CMV-seronegative. The chain links TRBV18 to TRBJ1-2; 7 nucleotides agree with TRBD1. Sequencing was performed on PBMCs. CDR3 loop: CASSPNGDRPYGYTF. The CDR3 DNA reads TGTGCCAGCTCACCAAATGGGGACAGACCCTATGGCTACACCTTC.